This is a list of T cell receptor beta chains from one sample in a study of cytomegalovirus exposure and HLA in healthy donors. Assay used: immunoSEQ multiplex PCR; TCRdb lists only in-frame clones, some missing. The table shows fewer than 250,000 clones, with 70% to 75% occurring only once. The specimen was PBMCs. Every receptor here comes from a man younger than 45 in good health and CMV-seropositive. Each CDR3 is given with its conserved first and last residue. A D gene is named only where the DNA matches it firmly. Clone size is shown for a subset of rows, as once, few, many or a class of expanded clone.

many,TRBV7-6,TRBD1,TRBJ1-2,TGTGCCAGCAGCCAGGGACAGGGAGCTAACTATGGCTACACCTTC,CASSQGQGANYGYTF
once,TRBV5-1,TRBD2,TRBJ2-2,TGCGCCAGCAGCTCCGGACTAGCGGGAGGGACCGGGGAGCTGTTTTTT,CASSSGLAGGTGELFF
-,TRBV6-6,-,TRBJ2-5,TGTGCCAGCACCCTGGACCGGGGGGAGACCCAGTACTTC,CASTLDRGETQYF
-,TRBV4-1,-,TRBJ1-3,TGCGCCAGCAGCCAAGAGCCTCAGGGGCCGACTGGAAACACCATATATTTT,CASSQEPQGPTGNTIYF
once,TRBV7-2,-,TRBJ1-2,TGTGCCAGCAGCTTAGGGGGAGGGGGGCGGAACTATGGCTACACCTTC,CASSLGGGGRNYGYTF
-,TRBV5-1,-,TRBJ1-3,TGCGCCAGCAGCCCGGGGACATATGGAAACACCATATATTTT,CASSPGTYGNTIYF
-,TRBV29-1,-,TRBJ1-2,TGCAGCGTTGTATACGAGAATGGCTACACCTTC,CSVVYENGYTF
-,TRBV6-5,TRBD1,TRBJ2-7,TGTGCCAGCAGTTACCGGGACAGGGGAGCCTACGAGCAGTACTTC,CASSYRDRGAYEQYF
-,TRBV9,-,TRBJ2-2,TGTGCCAGCAGCGCCGGGGGGGAGCTGTTTTTT,CASSAGGELFF
-,TRBV7-3,TRBD2,TRBJ2-2,TGTGCCAGCAGCCCGCGGGGGACGGGGGGGCCAGGGTCCGGGGAGCTGTTTTTT,CASSPRGTGGPGSGELFF
-,TRBV5-4,TRBD1,TRBJ1-1,TGTGCCAGCAGCGGGGAGGGGGACAGGATGAACACTGAAGCTTTCTTT,CASSGEGDRMNTEAFF
-,TRBV18,TRBD2,TRBJ2-1,TGTGCCAGCTCACCACCTCGGGAACTAGCGGGAGCAGGCAATGAGCAGTTCTTC,CASSPPRELAGAGNEQFF
few,TRBV28,-,TRBJ2-2,TGTGCCAGCAGTTCGACCGGGGGGCGACGGGCGGGAACCGGGGAGCTGTTTTTT,CASSSTGGRRAGTGELFF
-,TRBV7-9,-,TRBJ1-2,TGTGCCAGCAGCTACGGGGTCCACTATGGCTACACCTTC,CASSYGVHYGYTF
-,TRBV19,-,TRBJ2-5,TGTGCCAGTAGCAGGGTCCAAGAGACCCAGTACTTC,CASSRVQETQYF
-,TRBV9,TRBD2,TRBJ2-3,TGTGCCAGCAGCGTAGCAGCGGGAGGGCCCACAGATACGCAGTATTTT,CASSVAAGGPTDTQYF
-,TRBV4-1,TRBD1,TRBJ1-5,TGCGCCAGCAGCCACCAGACAGGGGTTGGTCAGCCCCAGCATTTT,CASSHQTGVGQPQHF
-,TRBV7-8,TRBD1,TRBJ2-5,TGTGCCAGCAGCCACACAGGGGTCCCAGAGACCCAGTACTTC,CASSHTGVPETQYF
once,TRBV29-1,-,TRBJ1-5,TGCAGCGTAGCGGAGGGTCTAAGCAATCAGCCCCAGCATTTT,CSVAEGLSNQPQHF
-,TRBV9,-,TRBJ2-1,TGTGCCAGCAGCTCTCGTCTTGACGGGGAGCTAAGGATCTTC,CASSSRLDGELRIF
-,TRBV7-3,TRBD1,TRBJ2-1,TGTGCCAGCAGCCAAACAGGGGGCAATGAGCAGTTCTTC,CASSQTGGNEQFF
-,TRBV27,TRBD2,TRBJ2-1,TGTGCCAGCATTCAAAGCGGGAGTATCTACAATGAGCAGTTCTTC,CASIQSGSIYNEQFF
-,TRBV5-1,-,TRBJ2-7,TGCGCCAGCAGCTCCCGGACACCCTCCTACGAGCAGTACTTC,CASSSRTPSYEQYF
-,TRBV2,-,TRBJ2-7,TGTGCCAGCAGTGAATTTCAGGGAATGGCCTACGAGCAGTACTTC,CASSEFQGMAYEQYF
-,TRBV30,TRBD2,TRBJ2-2,TGTGCCTGGACGATCGGGGGGGTAAACGGGGAGCTGTTTTTT,CAWTIGGVNGELFF
medium-sized,TRBV28,-,TRBJ2-7,TGTGCCAGCTGGGAGGCCAGAACAGTACCCTACTACGAGCAGTACTTC,CASWEARTVPYYEQYF
-,TRBV5-6,-,TRBJ1-1,TGTGCCAGCAGCTACAGGACAGACGAAGCTTTCTTT,CASSYRTDEAFF
-,TRBV28,-,TRBJ2-1,TGTGCCAGCAGTTTGTCCGGGATAGGGAATGAGCAGTTCTTC,CASSLSGIGNEQFF
-,TRBV4-1,-,TRBJ1-3,TGCGCCAGCAGCCAAGAAGGGTCAGGGGCGGGAAACACCATATATTTT,CASSQEGSGAGNTIYF
-,TRBV4-2,TRBD1,TRBJ2-6,TGTGCCAGCGGGCAGGGGGACAAGATCTCTGGGGCCAACGTCCTGACTTTC,CASGQGDKISGANVLTF
-,TRBV5-1,TRBD2,TRBJ2-5,TGCGCCAGTTTCGCGGGGAGCGGGGGGACAGAGACCCAGTACTTC,CASFAGSGGTETQYF